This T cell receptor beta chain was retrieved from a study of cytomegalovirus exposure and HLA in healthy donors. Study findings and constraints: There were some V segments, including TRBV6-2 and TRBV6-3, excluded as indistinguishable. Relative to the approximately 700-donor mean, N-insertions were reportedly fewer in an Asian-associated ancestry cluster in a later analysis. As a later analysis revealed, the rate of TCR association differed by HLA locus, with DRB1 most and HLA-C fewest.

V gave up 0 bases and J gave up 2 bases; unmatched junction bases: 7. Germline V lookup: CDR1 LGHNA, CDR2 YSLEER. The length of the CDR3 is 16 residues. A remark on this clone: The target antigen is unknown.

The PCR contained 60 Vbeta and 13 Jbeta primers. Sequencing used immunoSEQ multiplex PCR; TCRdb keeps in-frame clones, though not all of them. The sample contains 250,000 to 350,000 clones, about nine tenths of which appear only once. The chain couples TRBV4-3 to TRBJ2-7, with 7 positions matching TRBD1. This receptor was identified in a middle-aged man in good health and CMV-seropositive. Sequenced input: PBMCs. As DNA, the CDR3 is TGCGCCAGCAGCCAAGATGGGAGACAGGGTGCCTACGAGCAGTACTTC. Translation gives CASSQDGRQGAYEQYF.